The 26 T cell receptor beta chains below come from one sample, sequenced in a study of blood T cell repertoires in COVID-19. Repertoires were generated with immunoSEQ multiplex PCR, while TCRdb's copy carries only in-frame clones and drops some. Of 300,000 to 450,000 clones in the sample, approximately 90% are singletons; the top ten hold more than 0.95%. Sequences were obtained from PBMCs or T cells enriched from blood (not recorded which). Source of these receptors: a woman aged 18 to 35 who had recovered from COVID-19.

This chain links TRBV28 with TRBJ2-7; 7 positions agree with TRBD2. This CDR3 contains 14 residues. The ends lost 2 bases at V and 0 bases at J; junction bases unmatched: 1. The germline V gene has CDR1 MDHEN and CDR2 SYDVKM. DNA for the CDR3: TGTGCCAGCAGTTTAGAGCGGGGCTCCTACGAGCAGTACTTC. This encodes CASSLERGSYEQYF. The whole variable domain, remainder taken from reference TRBV28 and TRBJ2-7, is DVKVTQSSRYLVKRTGEKVFLECVQDMDHENMFWYRQDPGLGLRLIYFSYDVKMKEKGDIPEGYSVSREKKERFSLILESASTNQTSMYLCASSLERGSYEQYFGPGTRLTVT.

This clone was recorded once. A clone one base away is much larger, so this may be a read error. The genes are TRBV6-2 or TRBV6-3 and TRBJ2-5; D remains unclear. Between the trimmed V and J ends, which lost 6 bases and 5 bases, there was a span of 7 bases. The CDR3 spans 11 residues. Germline values: CDR1 MNHEY, CDR2 SVGEGT. CDR3 DNA: TGTGCCAGCAGCCCCGGGGAGACCCAGTACTTC. Protein sequence: CASSPGETQYF.

The chain combines TRBV10-1 with TRBJ1-3; 9 nucleotides line up with TRBD1. Germline lookup yields CDR1 WNHNN and CDR2 SYGVQD (reference sequence). Trimming at V came to 8 bases and at J to 0 bases, leaving 5 bases not matched to a gene. The CDR3 consists of 15 residues. Here the CDR3 reads CASPAGQGSGNTIYF. As DNA, the CDR3 is TGCGCCAGCCCAGCGGGACAGGGCTCTGGAAACACCATATATTTT.

The chain employs TRBV27 and TRBJ2-7; D uncertain. The V gene's germline CDR1 is MNHEY and CDR2 SMNVEV (reference sequence). This CDR3 has 14 amino acids. Trimming pared 3 bases from V and 4 bases from J, leaving 13 bases between. The CDR3 reads CASSFSSPLYEQYF. The DNA of the CDR3 is TGTGCCAGCAGTTTCTCGAGTCCCCTATACGAGCAGTACTTC.

The chain recombines TRBV20-1 with TRBJ1-4, with D unclear. CDR1 is DFQATT, CDR2 SNEGSKA, per germline (reference sequence). This CDR3 spans 11 amino acids. V was clipped by 6 bases and J by 12 bases, with 14 bases between them. The CDR3 sequence is CSAASTEELFF. CDR3 bases: TGCAGTGCCGCCTCGACGGAGGAACTGTTTTTT.

The rearrangement uses TRBV21-1 and TRBJ2-4; TRBD1 was called by the table and not checked on the DNA. TRBV21-1 is described as a pseudogene. The CDR3 totals 19 residues. The CDR3 nucleotides read TGTGCCAGCAGCAAAGTGGAGACAGGTCTGACCAGAGCCAAAAACATTCAGTACTTC. Protein product: CASSKVETGLTRAKNIQYF.

The chain carries TRBV19 and TRBJ2-2; D is ambiguous. V lost 5 bases and J lost 4, with 11 bases in between. Germline V gene sequence: CDR1 LNHDA, CDR2 SQIVND (reference sequence). The CDR3 loop spans 14 amino acids. CDR3 protein: CASSAGAATGELFF. Written as DNA, the CDR3 is TGTGCCAGTAGTGCCGGTGCCGCCACCGGGGAGCTGTTTTTT.

The chain employs TRBV2 and TRBJ1-1, with 7 positions matching TRBD1. CDR3 length: 14 amino acids. V shed 4 bases, J shed 7 bases, and the junction held 9 bases outside the gene matches. Germline CDR1 and CDR2: SNHLY and FYNNEI. The CDR3 DNA is TGTGCCAGCAGTGTTAAAGGGGGCGCGAGTGAAGCTTTCTTT. Translated: CASSVKGGASEAFF. Complete variable domain (other parts from reference TRBV2 and TRBJ1-1): EPEVTQTPSHQVTQMGQEVILRCVPISNHLYFYWYRQILGQKVEFLVSFYNNEISEKSEIFDDQFSVERPDGSNFTLKIRSTKLEDSAMYFCASSVKGGASEAFFGQGTRLTVV.

This chain connects TRBV9 to TRBJ2-7, with 7 bases fitting TRBD1. This CDR3 spans 15 amino acids. CDR1 and CDR2 from the germline V gene are SGDLS and YYNGEE. Trimming took 0 bases from V and 2 from J; bases not matched to a gene: 5. The CDR3: CASSVAPGTAYEQYF. CDR3 coding DNA: TGTGCCAGCAGCGTAGCCCCCGGGACAGCCTACGAGCAGTACTTC.

This chain links TRBV6-5 with TRBJ2-5; 9 nucleotides line up with TRBD2. The CDR3 consists of 14 residues. With V trimmed by 8 bases and J by 2 bases, 6 bases remained unmatched. CDR1 and CDR2 from the germline V gene are MNHEY and SVGAGI. CDR3 sequence reads: CASGGAGGQETQYF. For the CDR3, the DNA is TGTGCCAGCGGGGGAGCGGGGGGACAAGAGACCCAGTACTTC.

The chain recombines TRBV4-3 with TRBJ1-1; D may be TRBD1 (5 bases). Germline CDR1 LGHNA, CDR2 YSLEER. This CDR3 comprises 14 residues. Deletions cut 0 bases from V and 4 bases from J, with 9 bases between. The CDR3 region has the DNA TGCGCCAGCAGCCAAGATCAGGGAGGCACTGAAGCTTTCTTT. Its protein is CASSQDQGGTEAFF.

CDR3 nucleotide sequence: TGTGCCAGCAGAAGCGATGGCAGGGGACCCTATGGCGGCTACACCTTC. As protein: CASRSDGRGPYGGYTF. The genes are TRBV5-4 and TRBJ1-2; D possibly corresponds to TRBD1 (6 bases). Trimming stripped 5 bases from V and 8 bases from J, with 25 bases between. Germline V lookup: CDR1 SGHNT, CDR2 YYREEE (reference sequence). This CDR3 has 16 residues. Together with reference TRBV5-4 and TRBJ1-2, the CDR3 gives the full variable domain: ETGVTQSPTHLIKTRGQQVTLRCSSQSGHNTVSWYQQALGQGPQFIFQYYREEENGRGNFPPRFSGLQFPNYSSELNVNALELDDSALYLCASRSDGRGPYGGYTFGSGTRLTVV.

The genes are TRBV7-8 and TRBJ1-2; tentative D call: TRBD1 (5 bases). Trimming took off 4 bases at V and 5 bases at J, with 17 bases between the two ends. The CDR3 has 15 residues. From germline, CDR1 is SGHVS and CDR2 FQNEAQ. CDR3 sequence (DNA): TGTGCCAGCAGCTCCAGTAGGGGTAAACGGTATGGCTACACCTTC. It yields the protein CASSSSRGKRYGYTF. Complete variable domain (other parts from reference TRBV7-8 and TRBJ1-2): GAGVSQSPRYKVAKRGQDVALRCDPISGHVSLFWYQQALGQGPEFLTYFQNEAQLDKSGLPSDRFFAERPEGSVSTLKIQRTQQEDSAVYLCASSSSRGKRYGYTFGSGTRLTVV.

The chain joins TRBV6-5 to TRBJ2-5, with D tentatively TRBD2 (6 bases). With 8 bases removed from V and 4 bases from J, the gap between germline ends came to 17 bases. Germline values: CDR1 MNHEY, CDR2 SVGAGI. The CDR3 totals 14 residues. In nucleotides, the CDR3 is TGTGCCAGCCAGTGGAGACTAGAGGCAGAGACCCAGTACTTC. It is translated as CASQWRLEAETQYF.

The chain employs TRBV29-1 and TRBJ1-4; 8 nucleotides align to TRBD1. V dropped 6 bases and J dropped 4; count of bases not matched to a gene: 7. The CDR3 has 14 amino acids. Germline-derived CDR1 and CDR2 are SQVTM and ANQGSEA. The CDR3 region has the DNA TGCAGCGTAGGGACAGGCCTAAATAATGAAAAACTGTTTTTT. Translated, it gives CSVGTGLNNEKLFF. Full variable domain (outside the CDR3, taken from reference TRBV29-1 and TRBJ1-4): SAVISQKPSRDICQRGTSLTIQCQVDSQVTMMFWYRQQPGQSLTLIATANQGSEATYESGFVIDKFPISRPNLTFSTLTVSNMSPEDSSIYLCSVGTGLNNEKLFFGSGTQLSVL.

The V and J genes are TRBV6-5 and TRBJ1-1; perhaps TRBD1 as D (5 bases). Deletions cut 7 bases from V and 7 bases from J, with 19 bases between. The CDR3 has 14 residues. Germline CDR1 MNHEY, CDR2 SVGAGI. For the CDR3, the DNA is TGTGCCAGCACCAAAAGGGCGCGGGGGTTTGAAGCTTTCTTT. It is translated as CASTKRARGFEAFF.

This clone appeared a single time. In nucleotides, the CDR3 is TGTGCCATCAGTGAGCCGGGACAGGGATCCGGAAACACCATATATTTT. It yields the protein CAISEPGQGSGNTIYF. The rearrangement links TRBV10-3 to TRBJ1-3, with TRBD1 matching over 9 bases. The junction had 6 bases not matched to a gene; V was cut back by 2 bases and J by 4 bases. Germline CDR1 is ENHRY and CDR2 is SYGVKD. The CDR3 consists of 16 residues.

This clone was recorded a few times. J is TRBJ2-1 and V is TRBV7-2; a weak D match, TRBD1 (5 bases). The CDR3 consists of 17 residues. V lost 4 bases and J lost 0, with 16 bases in between. From germline, CDR1 is SGHTA and CDR2 FQGNSA. The DNA of the CDR3 is TGTGCCAGCAGCTCCGAAGGACGGACAACCTCCTACAATGAGCAGTTCTTC. Translating it yields CASSSEGRTTSYNEQFF.

The chain combines TRBV12-5 with TRBJ2-7, with 9 bases lining up with TRBD2. V was pared by 5 bases and J by 5 bases, with 13 bases of the junction left unmatched. From germline, CDR1 is LGHNT and CDR2 FRNRAP. CDR3 length: 16 residues. CDR3 coding DNA: TGTGCTAGTGGTAGAACTCTAGCGGGGAACCCTAACGAGCAGTACTTC. This sequence encodes CASGRTLAGNPNEQYF.

A single count supports this clone. The rearrangement links TRBV9 to TRBJ2-7, with D perhaps TRBD1 (5 bases). CDR3 length equals 13 residues. The ends were cut back, 7 bases at V and 2 bases at J, with 13 bases in the middle. In germline, CDR1 is SGDLS, CDR2 YYNGEE. The CDR3 DNA follows: TGTGCCAGCGGGCAGGGCCAACCCTACGAGCAGTACTTC. Encoded protein: CASGQGQPYEQYF.

This clone was picked up a small number of times. The chain joins TRBV7-9 to TRBJ1-4, with D unresolved. The CDR3 is 14 amino acids. Between the trimmed V and J ends, which lost 5 bases and 0 bases, there was a span of 7 bases. Germline CDR1 is SEHNR and CDR2 is FQNEAQ (reference sequence). The CDR3 DNA is TGTGCCAGCAGCACAGCTTCAACTAATGAAAAACTGTTTTTT. Translation gives CASSTASTNEKLFF. The variable domain in full, with the rest retrieved from reference TRBV7-9 and TRBJ1-4, is DTGVSQNPRHKITKRGQNVTFRCDPISEHNRLYWYRQTLGQGPEFLTYFQNEAQLEKSRLLSDRFSAERPKGSFSTLEIQRTEQGDSAMYLCASSTASTNEKLFFGSGTQLSVL.

The V and J genes are TRBV14 and TRBJ2-7; D may be TRBD2 (5 bases). V was shortened by 1 base and J by 4 bases, with 8 bases between the two germline ends. Germline CDR1 reads SGHDN; CDR2 reads FVKESK. The CDR3 extends over 13 amino acids. CDR3 DNA: TGTGCCAGCAGCCAAGTACCGGGGTACGAGCAGTACTTC. Its translation is CASSQVPGYEQYF.

The V and J genes are TRBV11-2 and TRBJ1-4, with TRBD1 as a possible D gene (5 bases). The CDR3 contains 15 residues. The germline V and J ends were trimmed by 2 bases and 3 bases, with 10 bases remaining between them. CDR1 and CDR2 (germline): SGHAT, FQNNGV. Written as DNA, the CDR3 is TGTGCCAGCAGCTTAACCAGGGTGTCTAATGAAAAACTGTTTTTT. Translated: CASSLTRVSNEKLFF.

The genes are TRBV15 and TRBJ2-2; 12 nucleotides align to TRBD1. Germline lookup yields CDR1 LNHNV and CDR2 YYDKDF (reference sequence). CDR3 size: 18 residues. The V and J ends lost 2 bases and 0 bases, in that order; junction bases with no gene match: 4. The CDR3 loop reads CATSRRDRGPSNTGELFF. DNA of the CDR3: TGTGCCACCAGCAGACGGGACAGGGGGCCCTCGAACACCGGGGAGCTGTTTTTT.

The chain joins TRBV5-8 to TRBJ1-2, with TRBD1 matching over 10 bases. J gave up 3 bases and V 2 bases, and 4 bases lay outside the gene matches. Germline CDR1 is SGHTS and CDR2 is YDEGEE. The CDR3 is 15 residues long. The CDR3 region has the DNA TGTGCCAGCAGCTTAGACAGGGGGCTGGACTATGGCTACACCTTC. As protein: CASSLDRGLDYGYTF.

The chain's CDR3 is CASSYLGQGVMSTDTQYF. As DNA, the CDR3 is TGTGCCAGCAGTTACCTCGGACAGGGGGTAATGTCGACAGATACGCAGTATTTT. The gene calls are TRBV6-2 or TRBV6-3 and TRBJ2-3; 10 nucleotides agree with TRBD1. The CDR3 contains 18 residues. Germline loops: CDR1 MNHEY, CDR2 SVGEGT. V lost 2 bases, J lost 3 bases, and 11 bases stayed unmatched.